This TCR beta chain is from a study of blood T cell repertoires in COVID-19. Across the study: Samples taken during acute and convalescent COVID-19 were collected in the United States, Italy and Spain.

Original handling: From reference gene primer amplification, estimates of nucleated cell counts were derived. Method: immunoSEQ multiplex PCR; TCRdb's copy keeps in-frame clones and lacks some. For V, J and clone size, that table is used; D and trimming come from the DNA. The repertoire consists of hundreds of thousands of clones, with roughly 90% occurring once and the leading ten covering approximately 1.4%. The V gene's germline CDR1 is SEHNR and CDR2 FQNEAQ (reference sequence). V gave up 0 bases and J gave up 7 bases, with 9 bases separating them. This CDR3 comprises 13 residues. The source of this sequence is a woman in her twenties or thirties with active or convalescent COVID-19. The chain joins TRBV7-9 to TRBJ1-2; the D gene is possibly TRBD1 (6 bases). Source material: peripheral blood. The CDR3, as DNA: TGTGCCAGCAGCTTAGCACAGGACAGTGGCTACACCTTC. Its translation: CASSLAQDSGYTF.